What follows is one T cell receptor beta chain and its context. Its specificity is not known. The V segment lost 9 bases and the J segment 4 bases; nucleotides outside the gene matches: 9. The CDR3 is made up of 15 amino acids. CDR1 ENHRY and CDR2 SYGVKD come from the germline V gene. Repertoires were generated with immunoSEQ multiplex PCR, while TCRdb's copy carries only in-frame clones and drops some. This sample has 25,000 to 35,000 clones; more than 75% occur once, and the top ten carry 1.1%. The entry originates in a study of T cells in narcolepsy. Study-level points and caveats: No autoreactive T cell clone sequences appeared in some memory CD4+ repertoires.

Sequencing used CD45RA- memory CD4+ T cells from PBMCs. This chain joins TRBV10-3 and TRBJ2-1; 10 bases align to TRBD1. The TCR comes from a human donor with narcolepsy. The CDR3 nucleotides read TGTGCCATTAGACCCGGGACAGGGGCTTACAATGAGCAGTTCTTC. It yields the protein CAIRPGTGAYNEQFF.